The present TCR beta chain was sequenced within a study of blood T cell repertoires in COVID-19. The method was immunoSEQ multiplex PCR; TCRdb's version includes in-frame clones alone and lacks a portion of them. Among hundreds of thousands of clones, approximately 91% were seen once, and the ten largest hold over 9%. The germline V gene encodes CDR1 MNHEY and CDR2 SVGAGI. J was trimmed by 0 bases and V by 7 bases; bases with no gene match: 6. The CDR3 sequence is 15 residues long. The cohort comprised adults aged about 18 to 90 years residing in under 30 US areas. The clonotype originates from a woman aged 40 to 50 who had recovered from COVID-19. The rearrangement joins TRBV6-5 to TRBJ1-3; 7 bases map to TRBD1. Sequencing was carried out using PBMCs or T cells enriched from blood (not recorded which). For the CDR3, the DNA is TGTGCCAGCACCAGGGGGGACAGCTCTGGAAACACCATATATTTT. Amino acids: CASTRGDSSGNTIYF.